One sample yielded the 32 T cell receptor beta chains listed below, sequenced in a study of cytomegalovirus exposure and HLA in healthy donors. The PCR was carried out with 60 Vbeta primers and 13 Jbeta primers. The repertoire was sequenced with immunoSEQ multiplex PCR; TCRdb's copy has only in-frame clones and lacks some. Of under 200,000 clones listed, 60% to 75% are singletons. The sample taken for sequencing was PBMCs. The source is a woman aged 45-65 years in good health and CMV-seropositive.

This clone appeared a single time. The chain recombines TRBV28 with TRBJ1-5; unclear D gene. The length of the CDR3 is 13 residues. Germline CDR1 MDHEN, CDR2 SYDVKM. V was clipped by 5 bases and J by 4 bases, with 9 bases between them. CDR3 DNA sequence: TGTGCCAGCAGTCTGCGGGAAAATCAGCCCCAGCATTTT. Amino acids: CASSLRENQPQHF.

This clone appeared a few times. The chain links TRBV7-9 to TRBJ2-1, with TRBD1 matching over 7 bases. The CDR3 length is 18 residues. CDR1 and CDR2 from the germline V gene are SEHNR and FQNEAQ (reference sequence). V gave up 5 bases and J gave up 0 bases; unmatched junction bases: 13. This CDR3 reads CASSEKQGPKFSYNEQFF. The DNA of the CDR3 is TGTGCCAGCAGCGAAAAACAGGGGCCTAAGTTCTCCTACAATGAGCAGTTCTTC.

The chain uses TRBV27 and TRBJ1-1; TRBD1 agrees at 7 bases. CDR3 length: 15 amino acids. CDR1 and CDR2 from the germline V gene are MNHEY and SMNVEV (reference sequence). The trim removed 5 bases at V and 4 bases at J, leaving 10 bases unmatched. The CDR3 here is CASSRTGQVGTEAFF. Written as DNA, the CDR3 is TGTGCCAGCAGTAGGACAGGCCAGGTTGGCACTGAAGCTTTCTTT.

V usage is TRBV27 and J usage is TRBJ2-1; 7 nucleotides agree with TRBD1. J lost 3 bases, V lost 3 bases, and 5 bases had no gene match. The CDR3 has 15 amino acids. The germline V gene encodes CDR1 MNHEY and CDR2 SMNVEV (reference sequence). CDR3 nucleotides: TGTGCCAGCAGTTTGAGACAGGGTGGCTACAATGAGCAGTTCTTC. Translating gives CASSLRQGGYNEQFF.

The V and J genes are TRBV6-5 and TRBJ1-4, with D perhaps TRBD1 (6 bases). Germline V gene data show CDR1 as MNHEY and CDR2 as SVGAGI. V dropped 0 bases and J dropped 7 bases, with 6 bases sitting between them. The length of the CDR3 is 13 residues. The CDR3 coding sequence is TGTGCCAGCAGTTACTCGGGGGCTGAAAAACTGTTTTTT. It codes for CASSYSGAEKLFF.

V usage is TRBV18 and J usage is TRBJ2-7; a weak D match, TRBD1 (5 bases). The length of the CDR3 is 13 residues. Germline CDR1 and CDR2: KGHSH and LQKENI. V lost 1 base, J lost 2 bases, and 6 bases lay in between. Here the CDR3 reads CASSPQGPYEQYF. The CDR3, as DNA: TGTGCCAGCTCACCACAGGGGCCCTACGAGCAGTACTTC.

This clone was counted a few times. This chain joins TRBV19 and TRBJ2-3, with TRBD2 identical over 7 bases. This CDR3 comprises 16 residues. Germline V lookup: CDR1 LNHDA, CDR2 SQIVND (reference sequence). J gave up 7 bases and V 3 bases, and 13 bases lay outside the gene matches. The CDR3 DNA reads TGTGCCAGTAGTATCCCCGGGACTATCGGTGTGAATACGCAGTATTTT. Translating it yields CASSIPGTIGVNTQYF.

The rearrangement links TRBV5-4 to TRBJ2-2, with D tentatively TRBD1 (7 bases). Germline assignment: CDR1 SGHNT and CDR2 YYREEE (reference sequence). The CDR3 runs 15 residues. The V and J ends lost 3 bases and 6 bases respectively, with 15 bases between them. The CDR3 DNA follows: TGTGCCAGCAGCTCTAAGACAGGGACTCCCGGGGAGCTGTTTTTT. It is translated as CASSSKTGTPGELFF.

The J gene is TRBJ1-2, the V gene TRBV11-2; tentatively, D is TRBD1 (6 bases). The V end lost 0 bases, the J end lost 8 bases, and 16 bases lay between the germline ends. The length of the CDR3 is 15 residues. Germline V CDR1 and CDR2: SGHAT, FQNNGV. Here the CDR3 reads CASSLDGRTALGYTF. CDR3 nucleotides: TGTGCCAGCAGCTTAGATGGAAGGACAGCTTTAGGCTACACCTTC. Supplemented by reference TRBV11-2 and TRBJ1-2, the full variable domain reads EAGVAQSPRYKIIEKRQSVAFWCNPISGHATLYWYQQILGQGPKLLIQFQNNGVVDDSQLPKDRFSAERLKGVDSTLKIQPAKLEDSAVYLCASSLDGRTALGYTFGSGTRLTVV.

CDR3 region: CASRDETGGGVTGELFF. The CDR3, as DNA: TGTGCCAGCAGGGACGAGACAGGGGGGGGTGTCACCGGGGAGCTGTTTTTT. V gene TRBV5-4 combines with J gene TRBJ2-2, with 9 bases aligning to TRBD1. With 5 bases clipped from V and 4 bases from J, the junction kept 12 bases outside the gene matches. CDR3 size: 17 residues. The V gene's germline CDR1 is SGHNT and CDR2 YYREEE (reference sequence).

The chain joins TRBV2 to TRBJ2-1; 7 bases align to TRBD1. CDR1 SNHLY and CDR2 FYNNEI come from the germline V gene. CDR3 length: 13 residues. Losses at the gene ends were 7 bases for V and 10 bases for J; bases not matched to a gene: 10. DNA for the CDR3: TGTGCCAGCAACTCAGGGGGTGTAGGGGAGCAGTTCTTC. Translating gives CASNSGGVGEQFF. The variable domain in full, with the rest retrieved from reference TRBV2 and TRBJ2-1, is EPEVTQTPSHQVTQMGQEVILRCVPISNHLYFYWYRQILGQKVEFLVSFYNNEISEKSEIFDDQFSVERPDGSNFTLKIRSTKLEDSAMYFCASNSGGVGEQFFGPGTRLTVL.

The chain uses TRBV5-1 and TRBJ2-5; the D gene is possibly TRBD1 (5 bases). The tail of the sequence fits TRBJ2-7 better, so the J call may be wrong. Germline-derived CDR1 and CDR2 are SGHRS and YFSETQ. CDR3 length: 14 amino acids. The CDR3 spells CASSLQGSSYEQYF. In DNA form, the CDR3 reads TGCGCCAGCAGCTTGCAGGGATCCTCCTACGAGCAGTACTTC.

The rearrangement joins TRBV11-2 to TRBJ2-1; 8 positions agree with TRBD2. The germline V gene encodes CDR1 SGHAT and CDR2 FQNNGV. The ends lost 4 bases at V and 8 bases at J; junction bases unmatched: 10. CDR3 length: 15 residues. CDR3 loop: CASSSDTGGPYEQFF. The DNA for the CDR3 is TGTGCCAGCAGCTCGGACACGGGGGGGCCTTATGAGCAGTTCTTC.

CDR3 protein: CASRPTGVEDEQYF. The CDR3 region has the DNA TGTGCCAGCAGACCGACAGGGGTTGAGGACGAGCAGTACTTC. The chain couples TRBV6-5 to TRBJ2-7; 8 nucleotides line up with TRBD1. This CDR3 is 14 amino acids long. CDR1 is MNHEY and CDR2 is SVGAGI in the germline V gene. J was trimmed by 5 bases and V by 6 bases; bases with no gene match: 9.

J is TRBJ1-1 and V is TRBV5-4; TRBD1 is a possible D gene (6 bases). Trimming cost V 4 bases and J 0 bases, with 16 bases left between them. From germline, CDR1 is SGHNT and CDR2 YYREEE (reference sequence). The CDR3 sequence is 16 residues long. The CDR3 DNA reads TGTGCCAGCAGCCCCCGCTTGGGGGCGATGAACACTGAAGCTTTCTTT. It specifies CASSPRLGAMNTEAFF.

The chain joins TRBV7-8 to TRBJ2-7; a weak D match, TRBD2 (5 bases). Germline values: CDR1 SGHVS, CDR2 FQNEAQ. The CDR3 sequence is 15 residues long. V lost 4 bases, J lost 0 bases, and 13 bases lay in between. This CDR3 is CASSSGSKGSYEQYF. Here the CDR3 DNA reads TGTGCCAGCAGCTCGGGGTCTAAAGGCTCCTACGAGCAGTACTTC.

This sequence joins TRBV4-1 and TRBJ1-6, with D perhaps TRBD1 (5 bases). The germline V and J ends were trimmed by 0 bases and 7 bases, with 10 bases remaining between them. The germline CDR1 and CDR2 sequences are MGHRA and YSYEKL. This CDR3 comprises 15 residues. The CDR3 protein is CASSQDQGLNSPLHF. The CDR3 DNA follows: TGCGCCAGCAGCCAAGATCAGGGTCTCAATTCACCCCTCCACTTT.

The chain couples TRBV4-1 to TRBJ1-2; D is perhaps TRBD1 (5 bases). The germline V gene has CDR1 MGHRA and CDR2 YSYEKL. V shed 1 base and J shed 2 bases, with 14 bases lying between them. This CDR3 has 16 residues. Here the CDR3 reads CASSQGRQGGNYGYTF. In nucleotides, the CDR3 is TGCGCCAGCAGCCAAGGGCGCCAGGGAGGGAACTATGGCTACACCTTC.

The table lists this clone with a few counts. The chain recombines TRBV7-2 with TRBJ2-7, with a tentative D call TRBD2 (7 bases). Germline CDR1 reads SGHTA; CDR2 reads FQGNSA. V was cut by 1 base and J by 0 bases, with 10 bases left in between. This CDR3 is built from 15 residues. In DNA, the CDR3 is TGTGCCAGCAGCTTAGTCGGGGGGCCCTCCTACGAGCAGTACTTC. This codes for CASSLVGGPSYEQYF.

This clone was observed a handful of times. V usage is TRBV4-2 and J usage is TRBJ1-1; D not resolved. Germline V gene lookup returns CDR1 LGHNA and CDR2 YNFKEQ. The CDR3 runs 13 residues. With 1 base removed from V and 8 bases from J, the gap between germline ends came to 11 bases. CDR3 amino acids: CASSQVREREAFF. The CDR3 DNA follows: TGTGCCAGCAGCCAAGTCCGGGAGAGGGAAGCTTTCTTT.

The gene calls are TRBV5-1 and TRBJ1-2; D perhaps matches TRBD1 (5 bases). The germline V and J ends were trimmed by 4 bases and 6 bases, with 19 bases remaining between them. Germline CDR1 and CDR2: SGHRS and YFSETQ. The CDR3 is made up of 15 amino acids. The CDR3 protein is CASSPISGRANGYTF. The CDR3 DNA is TGCGCCAGCAGCCCCATTTCGGGCAGGGCCAATGGCTACACCTTC.

The chain couples TRBV4-1 to TRBJ2-7; 9 nucleotides align to TRBD1. The germline gives CDR1 MGHRA, CDR2 YSYEKL. V shed 3 bases, J shed 5 bases, and the junction held 5 bases outside the gene matches. The CDR3 consists of 14 residues. The CDR3 sequence is CASSQQTGGNEQYF. CDR3 coding DNA: TGCGCCAGCAGCCAGCAGACAGGGGGTAACGAGCAGTACTTC.

The rearrangement links TRBV5-4 to TRBJ2-7; 8 bases map to TRBD1. This CDR3 spans 14 amino acids. V lost 1 base, J lost 5 bases, and 5 bases stayed unmatched. CDR1 is SGHNT and CDR2 is YYREEE in the germline V gene (reference sequence). The CDR3: CASSLIQGGHEQYF. CDR3 in DNA: TGTGCCAGCAGCTTGATACAGGGGGGCCACGAGCAGTACTTC.

This clone has only a few counts. This rearrangement joins TRBV11-2 to TRBJ1-3; possibly TRBD1 for D (5 bases). Trimming pared 5 bases from V and 0 bases from J, leaving 17 bases between. The CDR3 runs 17 residues. The V gene's germline CDR1 is SGHAT and CDR2 FQNNGV. The CDR3 here is CASSHRSGGSSGNTIYF. The CDR3 coding sequence is TGTGCCAGCAGCCACCGTTCCGGGGGAAGCTCTGGAAACACCATATATTTT.

CDR3 sequence: CASSIQGGNQPQHF. As DNA, the CDR3 is TGTGCCAGTAGTATTCAGGGGGGCAATCAGCCCCAGCATTTT. The chain uses TRBV19 and TRBJ1-5; 7 positions agree with TRBD1. Looked up from germline, CDR1 is LNHDA and CDR2 is SQIVND (reference sequence). The V segment lost 3 bases and the J segment 2 bases; nucleotides outside the gene matches: 1. The CDR3 runs to 14 residues.

J is TRBJ2-1 and V is TRBV27; D unclear. V gave up 4 bases and J gave up 0 bases, with 4 bases separating them. Germline V gene lookup returns CDR1 MNHEY and CDR2 SMNVEV (reference sequence). The CDR3 extends over 13 amino acids. The CDR3 loop reads CASSSISYNEQFF. CDR3 DNA: TGTGCCAGCAGTTCCATCTCCTACAATGAGCAGTTCTTC.

As for this clone: The germline gene is not matched at one end of the junction; a read error may be the cause. This CDR3 is CARSDTGSSYNEQFF. As DNA, the CDR3 is TGTGCCAGAAGTGATACGGGGAGCTCCTACAATGAGCAGTTCTTC. The gene calls are TRBV2 and TRBJ2-1, with TRBD2 as a possible D gene (5 bases). The CDR3 has 15 residues. Germline assignment: CDR1 SNHLY and CDR2 FYNNEI.

The chain has TRBV5-1 and TRBJ2-7; 8 bases map to TRBD1. The CDR3 sequence is 14 residues long. After removal of 0 bases from V and 4 bases from J, the junction contained 3 bases not matched to a gene. CDR1 SGHRS and CDR2 YFSETQ come from the germline V gene. The CDR3 sequence: CASSLAGGRYEQYF. The DNA of the CDR3 is TGCGCCAGCAGCTTGGCAGGGGGCCGTTACGAGCAGTACTTC. Using reference TRBV5-1 and TRBJ2-7 for the parts outside the CDR3, the full variable domain is KAGVTQTPRYLIKTRGQQVTLSCSPISGHRSVSWYQQTPGQGLQFLFEYFSETQRNKGNFPGRFSGRQFSNSRSEMNVSTLELGDSALYLCASSLAGGRYEQYFGPGTRLTVT.

The chain links TRBV10-2 to TRBJ2-7; D is perhaps TRBD1 (5 bases). The ends were cut back, 2 bases at V and 5 bases at J, with 10 bases in the middle. Germline CDR1 is WSHSY and CDR2 is SAAADI. This CDR3 contains 13 residues. CDR3 in amino acids: CASSEKGINEQYF. As DNA, the CDR3 is TGCGCCAGCAGTGAGAAGGGGATAAACGAGCAGTACTTC.

This clone was seen a handful of times. In the same sample, other DNA sequences code for this CDR3. The chain uses TRBV9 and TRBJ2-1, with 7 positions matching TRBD2. Trimming at V came to 2 bases and at J to 0 bases, leaving 2 bases not matched to a gene. The CDR3 loop spans 15 amino acids. Germline CDR1 reads SGDLS; CDR2 reads YYNGEE. The CDR3 loop is CASSVAGDSYNEQFF. In DNA form, the CDR3 reads TGTGCCAGCAGCGTCGCGGGGGACTCCTACAATGAGCAGTTCTTC.

This chain links TRBV4-1 with TRBJ1-5; D gene uncertain. V was pared by 8 bases and J by 7 bases, with 18 bases between. The CDR3 runs to 14 residues. Germline V gene sequence: CDR1 MGHRA, CDR2 YSYEKL. The CDR3 loop reads CASGDREMGQPQHF. The DNA for the CDR3 is TGCGCCAGCGGAGACCGGGAGATGGGGCAGCCCCAGCATTTT.

The genes are TRBV7-2 and TRBJ2-7; 8 nucleotides align to TRBD2. The V gene's germline CDR1 is SGHTA and CDR2 FQGNSA. CDR3 size: 14 residues. V shed 2 bases, J shed 2 bases, and the junction held 2 bases outside the gene matches. In DNA form, the CDR3 reads TGTGCCAGCAGCTTACGAGCGGGGGCCTACGAGCAGTACTTC. This gives the protein CASSLRAGAYEQYF. Combining the CDR3 with reference TRBV7-2 and TRBJ2-7 gives the whole variable domain GAGVSQSPSNKVTEKGKDVELRCDPISGHTALYWYRQSLGQGLEFLIYFQGNSAPDKSGLPSDRFSAERTGGSVSTLTIQRTQQEDSAVYLCASSLRAGAYEQYFGPGTRLTVT.